Listed here is a single T cell receptor (beta chain). In the original processing: Reference gene primer amplification yielded estimated nucleated cell counts. The table came from immunoSEQ multiplex PCR; TCRdb's copy has only in-frame clones and leaves some out. From that table come the V and J calls and clone size; the DNA was used to work out D and trimming. The table has roughly 230,000 clones, 84% seen once. CDR1 and CDR2 (germline): SGHRS, YFSETQ. The CDR3 is 16 amino acids. J gave up 5 bases and V 2 bases, and 10 bases lay outside the gene matches. The entry originates in a study of blood T cell repertoires in COVID-19. Study-wide context: Some COVID-19 samples were acute and others convalescent; all came from the United States, Italy and Spain.

The sequencing sample was made of peripheral blood. This receptor was identified in a man aged 45-65 years with acute or convalescent COVID-19. The chain recombines TRBV5-1 with TRBJ2-5; TRBD1 agrees at 9 bases. DNA for the CDR3: TGCGCCAGCAGCTTAACACCGGGACAGGGTGGGGAGACCCAGTACTTC. Residues: CASSLTPGQGGETQYF.